This TCR beta chain was retrieved from a study of blood T cell repertoires in COVID-19. Study information: Acute-phase and convalescent COVID-19 samples originated in the United States, Italy and Spain. From T cells, B-cell-depleted T cells, or PBMCs came the material, which was cDNA or gDNA.

Authors' data handling: Estimates of nucleated cell counts were drawn from the amplification of reference gene primers. TCRdb's copy holds only in-frame clones and misses some; the assay was immunoSEQ multiplex PCR. V and J calls and clone size are copied from that table; D and trimming were computed from the DNA. The table lists around 91,000 clones, 79% of them singletons, with around 18% in the top ten. Looked up from germline, CDR1 is MNHEY and CDR2 is SMNVEV (reference sequence). CDR3 size: 17 residues. Trimming stripped 5 bases from V and 5 bases from J, with 24 bases between. V usage is TRBV27 and J usage is TRBJ1-1; a weak D match, TRBD1 (5 bases). Sample: peripheral blood. The receptor was isolated from a woman older than 75 with active or convalescent COVID-19. The CDR3 is CASSPLSIGVVGTEAFF. In DNA form, the CDR3 reads TGTGCCAGCAGTCCCCTTTCGATAGGGGTGGTGGGAACTGAAGCTTTCTTT.